The 9 T cell receptor beta chains given below trace back to one sample, sequenced in a study of molecular identifiers for immune sequencing clone quantification. MiXCR, run by TCRdb on the PCR reads, gives a single entry per CDR3 protein. The top ten clones hold 0.7% to 1% of a sample with about 640,000 distinct CDR3 sequences, roughly 21% of them seen once. The specimen was naive CD8+ T cells from blood, with Jurkat cell RNA spiked in. Indicated subset: FACS-sorted CD8+CD4-CCR7+CD45RA+ naive T cells. Receptors originate from a human donor in good health. Some libraries in this study had Jurkat cell RNA spiked in.

Concerning this clonotype itself: A read error may be the cause here, since a much bigger clone is one base away. V gene TRBV5-3 combines with J gene TRBJ2-7, with a possible D match to TRBD1 (5 bases). TRBV5-3 is classed as an ORF, of uncertain function. This CDR3 region has 14 residues. Trimming pared 8 bases from V and 9 bases from J, leaving 24 bases between. CDR3 in DNA: TGTGCCAGCAGCGAGGCCGACAGTTTCCACGGGCAGTACTTC. It codes for CASSEADSFHGQYF.

This clonotype was observed at least ten times. The rearrangement uses TRBV30 and TRBJ2-7; D remains ambiguous. The CDR3 has 14 amino acids. V gave up 2 bases and J gave up 3 bases, with 14 bases separating them. Germline lookup yields CDR1 GTSNPN and CDR2 SVGIG (reference sequence). The CDR3 here is CAWSRVGLIYEQYF. CDR3 DNA sequence: TGTGCCTGGAGTAGAGTAGGGTTAATCTACGAGCAGTACTTC.

This clonotype has just a few counts. The chain joins TRBV7-9 to TRBJ2-7; D might be TRBD2 (6 bases). The V end was cut by 5 bases, the J end by 1 base, with 12 bases between. The CDR3 sequence is 14 residues long. Germline V gene data show CDR1 as SEHNR and CDR2 as FQNEAQ (reference sequence). The CDR3 region has the DNA TGTGCCAGCAGCAAGGCGGGGCAATCCTACGAGCAGTACTTC. Translated, it gives CASSKAGQSYEQYF.

There are many counts of this clonotype. The CDR3 region is CASSSPVGQDSYEQYF. The DNA for the CDR3 is TGTGCCAGCAGCTCACCGGTAGGACAGGACTCCTACGAGCAGTACTTC. The gene calls are TRBV7-9 and TRBJ2-7, with 7 positions matching TRBD1. The CDR3 spans 16 residues. V was pared by 4 bases and J by 0 bases, with 9 bases of the junction left unmatched. Germline lookup yields CDR1 SEHNR and CDR2 FQNEAQ (reference sequence).

There are a few counts of this clonotype. The rearrangement joins TRBV20-1 to TRBJ2-1, with 9 positions matching TRBD1. The CDR3 loop spans 14 amino acids. Germline CDR1 reads DFQATT; CDR2 reads SNEGSKA (reference sequence). V lost 5 bases, J lost 5 bases, and 7 bases stayed unmatched. This CDR3 reads CSAEGQGVHNEQFF. The CDR3 bases are TGCAGTGCTGAGGGACAGGGCGTTCACAATGAGCAGTTCTTC.

The table lists this clonotype with many counts. V is TRBV4-3 and J is TRBJ2-7; no clear D. V lost 0 bases and J lost 0, with 9 bases in between. The germline gives CDR1 LGHNA, CDR2 YSLEER. The CDR3 consists of 15 residues. CDR3 DNA sequence: TGCGCCAGCAGCCAAGACCATCCAAGCTCCTACGAGCAGTACTTC. It specifies CASSQDHPSSYEQYF.

The chain has TRBV4-1 and TRBJ1-5, with D perhaps matching TRBD1 (6 bases). This CDR3 is built from 15 residues. Germline V CDR1 and CDR2: MGHRA, YSYEKL. V was pared by 1 base and J by 3 bases, with 10 bases between. This CDR3 reads CASSQVTGFNQPQHF. In DNA, the CDR3 is TGCGCCAGCAGCCAAGTGACAGGTTTCAATCAGCCCCAGCATTTT.

In its sample, this clonotype was seen many times. The chain carries TRBV30 and TRBJ2-7; no clear D. V lost 2 bases and J lost 6, with 11 bases in between. CDR3 length equals 12 residues. Per the germline V gene, CDR1 is GTSNPN and CDR2 is SVGIG (reference sequence). Written as DNA, the CDR3 is TGTGCCTGGAGTCTCGGCGGTAGCGAGCAGTACTTC. This encodes CAWSLGGSEQYF.

This rearrangement joins TRBV4-2 to TRBJ2-7; the D gene is possibly TRBD2 (5 bases). Looked up from germline, CDR1 is LGHNA and CDR2 is YNFKEQ. CDR3 length: 15 amino acids. Between the trimmed V and J ends, which lost 0 bases and 2 bases, there was a span of 11 bases. Written as DNA, the CDR3 is TGTGCCAGCAGCCAAGAAAGCAGCGGTGCCTACGAGCAGTACTTC. Protein product: CASSQESSGAYEQYF.